This TCR beta chain was obtained from a study of CD8+CD57+ T cells in acquired aplastic anemia. Study overall: The sorted CD4+ and CD8+ cells yielded an average approximately 3.2 ug of DNA.

Study results and limitations: The CD8+ Simpson's diversity of patients and controls was not significantly different. Almost 30 shared CD8+ CDR3s appeared highly expressed within patients' immunodominant clones.

Genomic DNA constituted the template upon which TCR beta VDJ and CDR3 profiling was performed. TCRdb redid the calling of the reads with MiXCR, one entry per CDR3 protein. The profile covers some 280,000 distinct CDR3 sequences, with roughly three fifths appearing a single time and approximately 8.2% taken by the ten largest. Germline V gene lookup returns CDR1 SGHRS and CDR2 YFSETQ. The trim removed 5 bases at V and 4 bases at J, leaving 5 bases unmatched. CDR3 length: 13 residues. This clonotype was seen ten or more times. What it binds is not known. Sequencing was carried out using sorted CD4+, CD8+, or CD8+CD57+ T cells (not recorded which) from PBMCs. The receptor's source is a human donor with severe aplastic anemia or a healthy control (not recorded which). The chain links TRBV5-1 to TRBJ1-2, with TRBD1 identical over 7 bases. The CDR3 loop is CASSWDSPYGYTF. CDR3 DNA sequence: TGCGCCAGCAGTTGGGACAGCCCCTATGGCTACACCTTC.